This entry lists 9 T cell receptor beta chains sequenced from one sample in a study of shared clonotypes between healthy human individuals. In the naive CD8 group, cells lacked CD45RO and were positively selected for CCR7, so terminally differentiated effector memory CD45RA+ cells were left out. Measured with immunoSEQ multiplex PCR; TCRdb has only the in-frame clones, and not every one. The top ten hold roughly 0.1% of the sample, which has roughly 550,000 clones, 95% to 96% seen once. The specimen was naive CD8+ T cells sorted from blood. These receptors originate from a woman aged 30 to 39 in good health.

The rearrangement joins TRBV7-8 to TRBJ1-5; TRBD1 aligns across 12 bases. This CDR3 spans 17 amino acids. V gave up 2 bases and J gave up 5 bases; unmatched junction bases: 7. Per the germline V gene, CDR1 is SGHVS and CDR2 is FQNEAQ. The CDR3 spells CASSLSGDRGHDQPQHF. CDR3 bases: TGTGCCAGCAGCTTATCCGGGGACAGGGGGCATGATCAGCCCCAGCATTTT.

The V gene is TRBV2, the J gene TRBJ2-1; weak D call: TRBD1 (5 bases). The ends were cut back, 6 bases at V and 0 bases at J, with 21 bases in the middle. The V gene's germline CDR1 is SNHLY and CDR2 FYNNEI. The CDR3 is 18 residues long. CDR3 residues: CASSVPTGLLSSYNEQFF. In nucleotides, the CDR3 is TGTGCCAGCAGCGTTCCTACAGGCCTTCTAAGCTCCTACAATGAGCAGTTCTTC.

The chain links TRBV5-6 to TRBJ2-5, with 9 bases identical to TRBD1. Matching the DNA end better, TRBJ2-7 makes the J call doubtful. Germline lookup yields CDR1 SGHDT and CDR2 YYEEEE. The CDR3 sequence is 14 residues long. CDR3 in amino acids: CASSPTGGSYEQYF. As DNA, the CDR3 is TGTGCCAGCAGCCCGACAGGGGGCTCCTACGAGCAGTACTTC.

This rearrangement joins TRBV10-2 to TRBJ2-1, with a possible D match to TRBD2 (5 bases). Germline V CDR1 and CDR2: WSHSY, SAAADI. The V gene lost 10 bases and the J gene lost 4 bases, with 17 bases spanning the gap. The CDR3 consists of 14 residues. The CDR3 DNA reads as TGCGCCACCTTAGGCCGGGGAAGGTACAATGAGCAGTTCTTC. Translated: CATLGRGRYNEQFF.

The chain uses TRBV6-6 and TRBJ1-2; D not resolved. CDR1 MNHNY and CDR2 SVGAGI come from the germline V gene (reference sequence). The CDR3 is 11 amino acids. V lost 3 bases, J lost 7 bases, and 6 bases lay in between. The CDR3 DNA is TGTGCCAGCAGTTATTCGGTTGGCTACACCTTC. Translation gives CASSYSVGYTF.

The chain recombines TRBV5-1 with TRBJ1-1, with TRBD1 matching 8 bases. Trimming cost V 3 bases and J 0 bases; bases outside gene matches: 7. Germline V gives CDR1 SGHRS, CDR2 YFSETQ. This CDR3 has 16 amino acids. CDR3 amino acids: CASSSGRTGMNTEAFF. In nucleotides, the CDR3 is TGCGCCAGCAGCTCTGGACGGACAGGGATGAACACTGAAGCTTTCTTT. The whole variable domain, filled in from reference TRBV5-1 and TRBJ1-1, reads KAGVTQTPRYLIKTRGQQVTLSCSPISGHRSVSWYQQTPGQGLQFLFEYFSETQRNKGNFPGRFSGRQFSNSRSEMNVSTLELGDSALYLCASSSGRTGMNTEAFFGQGTRLTVV.

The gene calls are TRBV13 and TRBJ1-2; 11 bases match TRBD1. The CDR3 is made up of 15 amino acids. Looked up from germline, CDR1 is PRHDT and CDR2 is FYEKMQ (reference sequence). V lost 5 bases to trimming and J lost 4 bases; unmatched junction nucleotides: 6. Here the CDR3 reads CASSEGQGAAYGYTF. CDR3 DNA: TGTGCCAGCAGCGAAGGACAGGGGGCTGCCTATGGCTACACCTTC.

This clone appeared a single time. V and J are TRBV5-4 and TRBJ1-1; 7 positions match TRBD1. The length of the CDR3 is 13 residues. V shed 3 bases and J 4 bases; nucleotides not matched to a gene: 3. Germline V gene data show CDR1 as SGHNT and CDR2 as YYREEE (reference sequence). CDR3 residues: CASSYRGSTEAFF. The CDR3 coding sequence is TGTGCCAGCAGCTACAGGGGATCCACTGAAGCTTTCTTT.

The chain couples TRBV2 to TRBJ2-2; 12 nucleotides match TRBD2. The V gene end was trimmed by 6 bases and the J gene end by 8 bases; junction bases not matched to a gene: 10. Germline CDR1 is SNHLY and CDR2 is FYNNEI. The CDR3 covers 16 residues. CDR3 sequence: CASRPGTSGRVGELFF. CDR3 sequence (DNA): TGTGCCAGCAGACCCGGGACTAGCGGGCGCGTAGGGGAGCTGTTTTTT.